This T cell receptor (beta chain) was recorded in a study of CD8+ T cells in alopecia areata. Trimming cost V 5 bases and J 3 bases; bases outside gene matches: 4. CDR3 length: 13 residues. In germline, CDR1 is MDHEN, CDR2 SYDVKM. RNA was extracted and reverse transcribed into cDNA as the sequencing template. The data were produced by immunoSEQ multiplex PCR, yet TCRdb's version contains in-frame clones alone and is incomplete. The sample includes around 65,000 clones, approximately 43% of them seen just once. This clone has at least ten counts. This material consisted of CD8+ T cells sorted from blood, taken at week 0. This receptor was taken from a human donor with alopecia areata. V and J are TRBV28 and TRBJ2-7; 7 bases fit TRBD1. This chain's CDR3 is CASSLGQFYEQYF. The CDR3 bases are TGTGCCAGCAGTCTGGGACAGTTCTACGAGCAGTACTTC.